The 5 T cell receptor beta chains listed next were all sequenced from one sample in a study of PD-1 blockade in mismatch repair-deficient tumors. Produced via immunoSEQ multiplex PCR; TCRdb's table is partial and in-frame only. The profile covers around 100,000 clones, with approximately 80% appearing a single time and approximately 6.5% taken by the ten largest. The sample was peripheral blood, taken 30 to 36 weeks after starting pembrolizumab. These receptors all come from an adult with mismatch repair-deficient cancer.

The chain recombines TRBV6-4 with TRBJ2-1, with a possible D match to TRBD2 (6 bases). V shed 4 bases and J shed 4 bases, with 11 bases lying between them. This CDR3 spans 14 amino acids. Germline CDR1 is MRHNA and CDR2 is SNTAGT. Here the CDR3 reads CASSAGSGYNEQFF. The CDR3 nucleotides are TGTGCCAGCAGTGCTGGTAGCGGTTACAATGAGCAGTTCTTC.

This clone occurred once. This sequence joins TRBV5-6 and TRBJ2-3; 8 nucleotides agree with TRBD1. With V trimmed by 0 bases and J by 3 bases, 6 bases remained unmatched. Looked up from germline, CDR1 is SGHDT and CDR2 is YYEEEE. The CDR3 consists of 16 residues. The DNA of the CDR3 is TGTGCCAGCAGCTTGGGAGACAGGGGTAGTACAGATACGCAGTATTTT. Amino acid sequence: CASSLGDRGSTDTQYF.

Only one count was recorded for this clone. The gene calls are TRBV7-2 and TRBJ2-7; a possible D gene is TRBD2 (6 bases). Trimming took 2 bases from V and 11 from J, leaving 16 bases between them. This CDR3 is built from 13 residues. The germline gives CDR1 SGHTA, CDR2 FQGNSA. In DNA, the CDR3 is TGTGCCAGCAGCTTACGGGGGTCCGCAGAGGAGTACTTC. As protein: CASSLRGSAEEYF.

V and J are TRBV14 and TRBJ2-5; the D gene could be TRBD1 or TRBD2 (5 bases each). Trimming took 0 bases from V and 4 from J, leaving 12 bases between them. Germline V gene lookup returns CDR1 SGHDN and CDR2 FVKESK. This CDR3 has 15 residues. The CDR3 region is CASSQDRVGGETQYF. The CDR3 coding sequence is TGTGCCAGCAGCCAAGACAGGGTTGGGGGAGAGACCCAGTACTTC. The full variable domain, with the rest looked up from reference TRBV14 and TRBJ2-5, is EAGVTQFPSHSVIEKGQTVTLRCDPISGHDNLYWYRRVMGKEIKFLLHFVKESKQDESGMPNNRFLAERTGGTYSTLKVQPAELEDSGVYFCASSQDRVGGETQYFGPGTRLLVL.

The chain combines TRBV7-3 with TRBJ2-5; TRBD2 aligns across 13 bases. The V segment lost 2 bases and the J segment 3 bases; nucleotides outside the gene matches: 3. CDR1 SGHTA and CDR2 FQGTGA come from the germline V gene. This CDR3 is 16 amino acids long. The CDR3 sequence: CASSLGLAGEEETQYF. CDR3 coding DNA: TGTGCCAGCAGCTTAGGACTAGCGGGAGAGGAAGAGACCCAGTACTTC.